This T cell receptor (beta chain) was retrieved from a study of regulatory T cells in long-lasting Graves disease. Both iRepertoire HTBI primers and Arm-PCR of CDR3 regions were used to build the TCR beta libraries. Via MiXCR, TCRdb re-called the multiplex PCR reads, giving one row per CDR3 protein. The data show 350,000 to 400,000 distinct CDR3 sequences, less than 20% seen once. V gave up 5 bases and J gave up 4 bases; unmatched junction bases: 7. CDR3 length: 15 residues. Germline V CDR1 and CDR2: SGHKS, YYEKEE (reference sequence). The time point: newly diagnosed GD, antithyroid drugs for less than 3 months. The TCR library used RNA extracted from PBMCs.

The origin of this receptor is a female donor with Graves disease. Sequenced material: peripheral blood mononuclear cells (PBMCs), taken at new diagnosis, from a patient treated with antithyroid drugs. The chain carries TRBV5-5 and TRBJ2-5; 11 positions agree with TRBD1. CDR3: CASRRAGTGGETQYF. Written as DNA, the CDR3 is TGTGCCAGCAGGAGAGCCGGGACAGGGGGAGAGACCCAGTACTTC.